This T cell receptor (beta chain) was recovered during a study of T cell responses to AZD1222 COVID-19 vaccine. Regarding the study as a whole: Dominant CD4 TCR responses targeted spike regions 160-218 and 743-854. Among the donors, most were white British and more were female, and clonal diversity was possibly underestimated. Nearly half of spike-specific TCRs reportedly target unmutated variant regions.

Second doses at about 4 or about 12 weeks were pooled. Repertoires were generated with immunoSEQ multiplex PCR, while TCRdb's copy carries only in-frame clones and drops some. This table holds about 140,000 clones, roughly nine tenths found once. As regards this clone: As yet, its antigen is unknown.

The TCR sequence derives from an adult who received the AZD1222 COVID-19 vaccine. The sequencing used peripheral blood, collected 28 days after the second AZD1222 dose.

CDR3 nucleotide sequence: TGTGCCAGCAGCCACGGACCCGGGACAGGGGACTCCTACGAGCAGTACTTC. Translation gives CASSHGPGTGDSYEQYF. This sequence joins TRBV4-2 and TRBJ2-7, with TRBD1 matching 10 bases. Germline V gene lookup returns CDR1 LGHNA and CDR2 YNFKEQ. The CDR3 length is 17 residues. The ends lost 3 bases at V and 0 bases at J; junction bases unmatched: 8.